Listed here are 5 T cell receptor beta chains from one sample, sequenced in a study of T cells in Graves' hyperthyroidism and ophthalmopathy. Researchers took RNA transcripts and amplified the TCR beta CDR3 regions from them. A set of HTBI primers served as the primers for a first-round RT-PCR of the TCR CDR3. TCRdb fed the multiplex PCR reads into MiXCR, producing one record per CDR3 protein. The sample has over 350,000 distinct CDR3 sequences, over 12% seen once. The sequencing sample was made of blood. The origin of the receptors is a man in his fifties or sixties with Graves' ophthalmopathy.

This clonotype appeared many times. This rearrangement joins TRBV6-6 to TRBJ2-3; 10 bases are a match to TRBD2. The germline V gene has CDR1 MNHNY and CDR2 SVGAGI (reference sequence). J lost 1 base, V lost 0 bases, and 4 bases had no gene match. This CDR3 is 17 amino acids long. The CDR3, as DNA: TGTGCCAGCAGTTACTCGAGCCTAGCGGGAGGCACAGATACGCAGTATTTT. Its protein product is CASSYSSLAGGTDTQYF.

This clonotype was seen ten or more times. The chain couples TRBV30 to TRBJ2-3, with 8 bases matching TRBD2. From germline, CDR1 is GTSNPN and CDR2 SVGIG (reference sequence). The CDR3 covers 14 residues. J lost 2 bases, V lost 2 bases, and 3 bases had no gene match. In nucleotides, the CDR3 is TGTGCCTGGAGTTCGGGAGGGATCACAGATACGCAGTATTTT. This translates into CAWSSGGITDTQYF.

Ten or more counts support this clonotype. The J gene is TRBJ2-1, the V gene TRBV12-3 or TRBV12-4; TRBD2 agrees at 13 bases. This CDR3 is built from 16 residues. V lost 5 bases, J lost 8 bases, and 9 bases stayed unmatched. As DNA, the CDR3 is TGTGCCAGCAGTCCCGGACTAGCGGGAGTTCTAGATGAGCAGTTCTTC. Translated: CASSPGLAGVLDEQFF.

This clonotype was detected many times. The chain combines TRBV12-3 or TRBV12-4 with TRBJ2-5; the D gene is possibly TRBD1 (9 bases). The CDR3 covers 16 residues. The V end lost 5 bases, the J end lost 13 bases, and 29 bases lay between the germline ends. CDR3 protein: CASSNGQGIREGNPYF. The DNA of the CDR3 is TGTGCCAGCAGTAACGGACAGGGGATTCGGGAGGGCAATCCGTACTTC.

A remark on this clonotype: Just one base apart from a much larger clone, this may be a read error. The V gene is TRBV12-3 or TRBV12-4, the J gene TRBJ2-7; TRBD2 matches 15 bases. CDR3 length: 17 amino acids. The junction had 9 bases not matched to a gene; V was cut back by 6 bases and J by 3 bases. The CDR3 DNA reads as TGTGCCAGCAGACCGGGACTAGCGGGAGGAAAAATCTACGAGCAGTACTTC. It codes for CASRPGLAGGKIYEQYF.